A selection of T cell receptor beta chains follows, all from one sample in a study of shared clonotypes between healthy human individuals. Data came from immunoSEQ multiplex PCR; TCRdb stores just in-frame clones and leaves some out. The table includes a few million clones, around nine tenths detected once. The sample consisted of naive CD4+ T cells sorted from blood. The origin of the receptors is a man between 18 and 35 years old in good health. CDR3s include the opening cysteine and the closing phenylalanine or tryptophan. The D gene is left open where the match is weak. A row's size may be missing; if present it is once, few, many or a size class.

v_gene	abundance	j_gene	d_gene	CDR3nt	CDR3aa
TRBV10-3	once	TRBJ2-4	.	TGTGCCATCAGTGAAATATTAGCGCCCATAGCCAAAAACATTCAGTACTTC	CAISEILAPIAKNIQYF
TRBV2	.	TRBJ2-6	TRBD2	TGTGCCAGCAGTGAAGAGGCTAGCGGGAGGAATGGGGCCAACGTCCTGACTTTC	CASSEEASGRNGANVLTF
TRBV11-2	.	TRBJ2-2	TRBD2	TGTGCCAGCAGGGTACGGACTAGCGGCCCCGGGGAGCTGTTTTTT	CASRVRTSGPGELFF
TRBV9	.	TRBJ2-1	.	TGTGCCAGCAGCCCAAGCGGCCGGCATGAGCAGTTCTTC	CASSPSGRHEQFF
TRBV6-4	.	TRBJ2-3	TRBD1	TGTGCCAGCAGTCCCGGACAGGGTCTGACAGATACGCAGTATTTT	CASSPGQGLTDTQYF
TRBV6-6	.	TRBJ1-5	TRBD1	TGTGCCAGCAGCGAGCAGGGGGCCCATCAGCCCCAGCATTTT	CASSEQGAHQPQHF
TRBV11-3	.	TRBJ2-2	.	TGTGCCAGCAGCTTAGATCTTTCCGGACCCGGGGAGCTGTTTTTT	CASSLDLSGPGELFF
TRBV11-2	.	TRBJ2-2	TRBD1	TGTGCCAGCAGCTTGGGACAGTTCGCCGGGGAGCTGTTTTTT	CASSLGQFAGELFF
TRBV6-1	.	TRBJ1-6	.	TGTGCCAGCAGTGTAGCAGGGTATAATTCACCCCTCCACTTT	CASSVAGYNSPLHF
TRBV28	.	TRBJ2-7	.	TGTGCCAGCAGTCCAGGGTTAGGATACGAGCAGTACTTC	CASSPGLGYEQYF
TRBV10-3	.	TRBJ2-1	TRBD2	TGTGCCATCAGTGAGTCACTAGCGGGTGGGGATGAGCAGTTCTTC	CAISESLAGGDEQFF
TRBV2	.	TRBJ2-5	.	TGTGCCAGCAGTGAAATGGGCCGAGGGACCCAGTACTTC	CASSEMGRGTQYF
TRBV5-4	.	TRBJ1-2	.	TGTGCCAGCAGCCCGGCCGGGAGAAGCTATGGCTACACCTTC	CASSPAGRSYGYTF
TRBV6-1	once	TRBJ1-5	.	TGTGCCAGCATGCAGTGGGGGGTTAGGCAGCCCCAGCATTTT	CASMQWGVRQPQHF
TRBV6-5	.	TRBJ1-1	.	TGTGCCAGCTCGGTGTGGGGGAACACTGAAGCTTTCTTT	CASSVWGNTEAFF
TRBV7-2	.	TRBJ2-5	TRBD2	TGTGCCAGCAGCCGGACTAGCGGGAGCCAAGAGACCCAGTACTTC	CASSRTSGSQETQYF
TRBV18	.	TRBJ1-4	.	TGTGCCAGCTCACCACCCGTCCGGTTGGGAAGAGTCGCTGAAAAACTGTTTTTT	CASSPPVRLGRVAEKLFF
TRBV10-3	.	TRBJ2-1	.	TGTGCCATCAGTGAGTCGGCAACAAGTCTATACAATGAGCAGTTCTTC	CAISESATSLYNEQFF
TRBV30	.	TRBJ1-2	.	TGTGCCTACGATGGCTACACCTTC	CAYDGYTF
TRBV15	.	TRBJ2-1	.	TGTGCCACCAGCAGAGATATCTGGGATGAGCAGTTCTTC	CATSRDIWDEQFF
TRBV27	.	TRBJ2-1	TRBD2	TGTGCCAGCAGCCGGACTAGTTCTGAGACTGAGCAGTTCTTC	CASSRTSSETEQFF
TRBV4-1	.	TRBJ2-3	TRBD2	TGCGCCAGCAGCCAAGGAGGACTAGCGGGGGGGCGGGGCACAGATACGCAGTATTTT	CASSQGGLAGGRGTDTQYF
TRBV15	.	TRBJ2-3	.	TGTGCCACCAGCAGAGATCGTAGCGGAGGCACAGATACGCAGTATTTT	CATSRDRSGGTDTQYF
TRBV7-9	.	TRBJ1-6	.	TGTGCCAGCAGCTTAGGTACGAGAGGGAATTCACCCCTCCACTTT	CASSLGTRGNSPLHF
TRBV6-5	.	TRBJ1-5	.	TGTGCCAGCAGTTACTCGATAGGAGGTCCCGGGCCCCAGCATTTT	CASSYSIGGPGPQHF
TRBV9	.	TRBJ2-3	TRBD2	TGTGCCAGCAGCGAAGAGCGGGGGGGTCTGGGCACAGATACGCAGTATTTT	CASSEERGGLGTDTQYF
TRBV9	.	TRBJ2-6	TRBD1	TGTGCCAGCAGCGTAGGCCGGGACAGGAATTTAATATCCTCTGGGGCCAACGTCCTGACTTTC	CASSVGRDRNLISSGANVLTF
TRBV5-1	.	TRBJ2-5	TRBD2	TGCGCCAGCAGCTACAACGGGGGGGAAGAGACCCAGTACTTC	CASSYNGGEETQYF
TRBV27	.	TRBJ1-5	TRBD1	TGTGCCAGCAGTCAGGACAGGGGGTATCAGCCCCAGCATTTT	CASSQDRGYQPQHF
TRBV15	.	TRBJ2-7	.	TGTGCCACCAGCAGAGGATATATTGGGGAGGTATACGAGCAGTACTTC	CATSRGYIGEVYEQYF
TRBV11-1	.	TRBJ2-7	TRBD2	TGTGCCAGCAGCCCCCGCGGACTAGCGGGGCCCCCGAGACGGTACTTC	CASSPRGLAGPPRRYF
TRBV19	.	TRBJ2-7	.	TGTGCCAGTAGTAATGTCGGTGACAGAGCCTACGAGCAGTACTTC	CASSNVGDRAYEQYF
TRBV29-1	.	TRBJ2-5	TRBD1	TGCAGCGTTGATAGACAGGGGTGGGAGACCCAGTACTTC	CSVDRQGWETQYF
TRBV5-8	.	TRBJ2-5	TRBD1	TGTGCCAGCAGCGCAGGACAGGGGCGGGAGACCCAGTACTTC	CASSAGQGRETQYF
TRBV6-1	once	TRBJ2-7	.	TGTGCCAGCAGTGAACGACGGACAGCTATTCCCCCCTACGAGCAGTACTTC	CASSERRTAIPPYEQYF
TRBV2	.	TRBJ2-3	.	TGTGCCAGCAGTGGGGACGGGGGCCCAGATACGCAGTATTTT	CASSGDGGPDTQYF
TRBV29-1	.	TRBJ2-1	TRBD1	TGCAGCGTTGAAAAGGACAGGGCCTACAATGAGCAGTTCTTC	CSVEKDRAYNEQFF
TRBV18	.	TRBJ1-4	TRBD1	TGTGCCAGCTCACCAAACCGGGACAGTCCCGTAGGAAAACTGTTTTTT	CASSPNRDSPVGKLFF
TRBV29-1	few	TRBJ1-2	.	TGCAGCGTTGAAGCCCGGGACTTATGGAGTGGCTACACCTTC	CSVEARDLWSGYTF
TRBV9	.	TRBJ1-2	.	TGTGCCAGCAGCGCAGGACAGATTCTGAACTATGGCTACACCTTC	CASSAGQILNYGYTF
TRBV5-1	once	TRBJ2-1	.	TGCGCCAGCAGCTTGTCCGGGGTCCTCGACAATGAGCAGTTCTTC	CASSLSGVLDNEQFF